This is a list of T cell receptor beta chains from one sample in a study of T-cell memory formation after mild COVID-19. TCRdb itself ran the 5' RACE reads through MiXCR, one entry per CDR3 protein. Of 350,000 to 400,000 distinct CDR3 sequences listed, 20% to 25% are singletons. Input material: PBMCs or a T cell subset sorted from them (not recorded which). These TCRs come from an adult woman who had mild COVID-19 (a few samples of this study predate the infection). Cell type and time point are not known. Each CDR3 is given with its conserved first and last residue. The D gene is left open where the match is weak. The size of a clone is reported for some rows only, either as once, few or many, or as a class for expanded clones.

v_gene,j_gene,d_gene,abundance,CDR3aa,CDR3nt
TRBV7-9,TRBJ2-3,-,-,CASSIYEGILSTDTQYF,TGTGCCAGCAGCATTTACGAGGGGATCCTAAGCACAGATACGCAGTATTTT
TRBV5-1,TRBJ2-3,TRBD2,-,CASSSTSGGTDTQYF,TGCGCCAGCAGCTCAACTAGCGGAGGCACAGATACGCAGTATTTT
TRBV18,TRBJ1-1,-,few,CPSSRDGNTEAFF,TGTCCCAGCTCACGTGACGGGAACACTGAAGCTTTCTTT
TRBV30,TRBJ2-3,TRBD2,-,CAWSTSDTDTQYF,TGTGCCTGGTCGACTAGCGACACAGATACGCAGTATTTT
TRBV12-3/TRBV12-4,TRBJ1-5,-,-,CASSTGGFYSNQPQHF,TGTGCCAGCAGCACTGGAGGGTTTTATAGCAATCAGCCCCAGCATTTT
TRBV5-4,TRBJ2-2,TRBD1,many,CASSSRTGALGELFF,TGTGCCAGCAGCTCGCGGACAGGGGCACTGGGGGAGCTGTTTTTT
TRBV24-1,TRBJ2-4,-,-,CATSDSQDTNIQYF,TGTGCCACCAGTGATTCCCAGGATACAAACATTCAGTACTTC
TRBV7-8,TRBJ2-4,TRBD2,-,CASSLDRGGNIQYF,TGTGCCAGCAGCTTAGATCGGGGGGGAAACATTCAGTACTTC
TRBV3-1,TRBJ2-5,-,-,CASSQGLTQETQYF,TGTGCCAGCAGCCAAGGACTGACTCAAGAGACCCAGTACTTC
TRBV11-3,TRBJ2-1,-,-,CASSAWVDEQFF,TGTGCCAGCAGCGCCTGGGTGGATGAGCAGTTCTTC